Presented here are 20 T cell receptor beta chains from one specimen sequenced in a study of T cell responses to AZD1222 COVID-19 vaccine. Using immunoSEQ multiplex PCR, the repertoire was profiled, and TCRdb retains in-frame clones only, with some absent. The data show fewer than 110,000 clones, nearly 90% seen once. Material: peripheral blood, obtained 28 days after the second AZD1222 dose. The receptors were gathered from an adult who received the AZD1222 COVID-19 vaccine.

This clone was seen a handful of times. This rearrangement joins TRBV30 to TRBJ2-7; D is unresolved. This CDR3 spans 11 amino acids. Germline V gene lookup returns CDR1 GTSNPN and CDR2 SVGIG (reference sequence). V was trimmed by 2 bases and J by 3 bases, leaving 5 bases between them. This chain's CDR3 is CAWSHSYEQYF. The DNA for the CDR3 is TGTGCCTGGAGTCATAGCTACGAGCAGTACTTC. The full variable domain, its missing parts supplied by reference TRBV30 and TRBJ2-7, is SQTIHQWPATLVQPVGSPLSLECTVEGTSNPNLYWYRQAAGRGLQLLFYSVGIGQISSEVPQNLSASRPQDRQFILSSKKLLLSDSGFYLCAWSHSYEQYFGPGTRLTVT.

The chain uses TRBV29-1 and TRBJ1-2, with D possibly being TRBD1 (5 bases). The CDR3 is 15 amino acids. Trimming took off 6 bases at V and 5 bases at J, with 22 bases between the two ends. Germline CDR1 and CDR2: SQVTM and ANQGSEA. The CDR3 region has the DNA TGCAGCGTGGGGGGGAGTCGGTCGCTCACATATGGCTACACCTTC. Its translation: CSVGGSRSLTYGYTF.

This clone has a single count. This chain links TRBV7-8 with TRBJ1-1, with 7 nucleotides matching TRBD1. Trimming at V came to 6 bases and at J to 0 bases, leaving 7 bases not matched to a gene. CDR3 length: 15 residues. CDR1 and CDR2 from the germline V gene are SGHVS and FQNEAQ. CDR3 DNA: TGTGCCAGCAGGCTATCGGGACAGCTGAACACTGAAGCTTTCTTT. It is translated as CASRLSGQLNTEAFF.

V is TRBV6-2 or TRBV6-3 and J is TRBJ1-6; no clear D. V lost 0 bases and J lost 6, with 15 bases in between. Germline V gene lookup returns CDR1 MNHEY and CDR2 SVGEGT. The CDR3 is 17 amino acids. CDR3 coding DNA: TGTGCCAGCAGTTACTCGGGGAGCCGACGGGGTAATTCACCCCTCCACTTT. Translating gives CASSYSGSRRGNSPLHF.

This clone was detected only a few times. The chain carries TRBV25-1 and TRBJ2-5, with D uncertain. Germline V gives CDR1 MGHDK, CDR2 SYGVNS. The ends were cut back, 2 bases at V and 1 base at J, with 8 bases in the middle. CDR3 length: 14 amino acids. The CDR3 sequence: CASSENAGQETQYF. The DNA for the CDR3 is TGTGCCAGCAGTGAAAATGCAGGCCAAGAGACCCAGTACTTC.

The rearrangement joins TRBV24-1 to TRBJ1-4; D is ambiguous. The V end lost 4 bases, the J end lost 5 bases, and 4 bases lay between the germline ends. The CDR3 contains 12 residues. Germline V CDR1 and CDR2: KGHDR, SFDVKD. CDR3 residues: CATSDGNEKLFF. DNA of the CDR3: TGTGCCACCAGTGACGGGAATGAAAAACTGTTTTTT.

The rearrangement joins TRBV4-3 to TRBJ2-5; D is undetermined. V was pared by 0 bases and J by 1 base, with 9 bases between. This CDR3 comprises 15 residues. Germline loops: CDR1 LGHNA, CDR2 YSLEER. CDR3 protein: CASSQDTSSQETQYF. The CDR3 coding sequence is TGCGCCAGCAGCCAAGATACCAGTTCCCAAGAGACCCAGTACTTC.

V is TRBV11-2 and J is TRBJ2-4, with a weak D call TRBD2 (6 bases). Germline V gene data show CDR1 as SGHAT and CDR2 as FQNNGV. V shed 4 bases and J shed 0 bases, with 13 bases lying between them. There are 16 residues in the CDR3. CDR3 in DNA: TGTGCCAGCAGCTACGGAGGGACGGCAGCCAAAAACATTCAGTACTTC. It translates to CASSYGGTAAKNIQYF.

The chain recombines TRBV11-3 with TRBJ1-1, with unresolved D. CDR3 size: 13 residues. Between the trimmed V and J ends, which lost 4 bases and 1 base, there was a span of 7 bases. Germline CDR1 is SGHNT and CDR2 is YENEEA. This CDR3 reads CASSSNGNTEAFF. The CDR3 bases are TGTGCCAGCAGCTCTAACGGGAACACTGAAGCTTTCTTT.

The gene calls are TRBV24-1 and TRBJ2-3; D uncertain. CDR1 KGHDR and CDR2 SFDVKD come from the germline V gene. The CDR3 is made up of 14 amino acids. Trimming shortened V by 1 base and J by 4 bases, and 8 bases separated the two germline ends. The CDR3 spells CATSDFSAADTQYF. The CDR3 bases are TGTGCCACCAGTGATTTCTCCGCCGCAGATACGCAGTATTTT.

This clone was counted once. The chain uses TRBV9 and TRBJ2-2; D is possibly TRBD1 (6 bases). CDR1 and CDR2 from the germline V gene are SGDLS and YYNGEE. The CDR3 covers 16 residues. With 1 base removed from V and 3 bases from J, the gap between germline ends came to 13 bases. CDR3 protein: CASSVNPGADTGELFF. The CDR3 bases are TGTGCCAGCAGCGTAAACCCAGGGGCGGACACCGGGGAGCTGTTTTTT.

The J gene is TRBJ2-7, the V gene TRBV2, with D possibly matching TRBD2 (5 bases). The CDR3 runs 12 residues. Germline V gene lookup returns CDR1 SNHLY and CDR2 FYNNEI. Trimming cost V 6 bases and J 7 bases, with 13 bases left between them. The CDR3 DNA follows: TGTGCCAGCAGGGGAGATCCCGTGGAGCAGTACTTC. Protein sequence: CASRGDPVEQYF. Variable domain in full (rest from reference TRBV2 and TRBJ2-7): EPEVTQTPSHQVTQMGQEVILRCVPISNHLYFYWYRQILGQKVEFLVSFYNNEISEKSEIFDDQFSVERPDGSNFTLKIRSTKLEDSAMYFCASRGDPVEQYFGPGTRLTVT.

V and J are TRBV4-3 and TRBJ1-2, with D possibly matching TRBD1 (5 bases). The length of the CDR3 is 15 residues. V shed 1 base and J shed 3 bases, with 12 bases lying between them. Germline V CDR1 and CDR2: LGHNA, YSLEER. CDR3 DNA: TGCGCCAGCAGCCAAGCTGGGGGATCTTACTATGGCTACACCTTC. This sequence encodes CASSQAGGSYYGYTF.

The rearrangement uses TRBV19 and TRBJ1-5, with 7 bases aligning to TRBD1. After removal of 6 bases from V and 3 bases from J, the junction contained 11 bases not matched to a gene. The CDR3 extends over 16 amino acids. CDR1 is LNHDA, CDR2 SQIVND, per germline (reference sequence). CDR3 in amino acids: CASSPGQDGSNQPQHF. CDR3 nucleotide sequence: TGTGCCAGTAGCCCCGGACAGGATGGATCCAATCAGCCCCAGCATTTT.

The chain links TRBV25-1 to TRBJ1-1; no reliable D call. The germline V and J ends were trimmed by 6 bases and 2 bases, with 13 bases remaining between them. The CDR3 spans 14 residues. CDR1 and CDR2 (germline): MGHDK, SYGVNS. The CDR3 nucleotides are TGTGCCAGCAGCGTGGCCGGAGCTAACACTGAAGCTTTCTTT. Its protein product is CASSVAGANTEAFF.

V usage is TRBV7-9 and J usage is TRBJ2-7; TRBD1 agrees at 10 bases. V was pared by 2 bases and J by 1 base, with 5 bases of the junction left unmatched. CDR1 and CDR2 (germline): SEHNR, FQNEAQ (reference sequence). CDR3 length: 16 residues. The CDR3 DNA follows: TGTGCCAGCAGCTTACCCGGGACAGGGGCATCCTACGAGCAGTACTTC. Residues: CASSLPGTGASYEQYF.

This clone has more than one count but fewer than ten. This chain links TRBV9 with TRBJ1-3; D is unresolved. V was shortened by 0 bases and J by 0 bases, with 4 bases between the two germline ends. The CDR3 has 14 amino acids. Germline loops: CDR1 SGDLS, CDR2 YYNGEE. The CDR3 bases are TGTGCCAGCAGCGTAGTCGGCTCTGGAAACACCATATATTTT. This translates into CASSVVGSGNTIYF.

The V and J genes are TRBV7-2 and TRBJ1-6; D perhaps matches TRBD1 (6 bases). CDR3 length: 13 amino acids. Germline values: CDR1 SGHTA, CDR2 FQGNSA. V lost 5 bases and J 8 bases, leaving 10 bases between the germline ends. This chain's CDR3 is CASSPRQDSPLHF. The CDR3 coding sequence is TGTGCCAGCAGCCCCCGACAGGATTCACCCCTCCACTTT.

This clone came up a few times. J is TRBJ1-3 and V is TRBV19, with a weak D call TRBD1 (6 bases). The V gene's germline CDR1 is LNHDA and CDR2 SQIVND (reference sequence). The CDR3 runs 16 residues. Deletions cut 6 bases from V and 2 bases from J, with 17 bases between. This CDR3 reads CASSSSGHKAGNTIYF. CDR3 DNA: TGTGCCAGTAGCTCTTCGGGACATAAGGCTGGAAACACCATATATTTT.

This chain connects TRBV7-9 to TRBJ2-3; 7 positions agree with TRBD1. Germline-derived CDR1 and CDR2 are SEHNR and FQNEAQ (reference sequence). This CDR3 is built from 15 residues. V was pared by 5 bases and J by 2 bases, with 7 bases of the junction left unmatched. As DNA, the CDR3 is TGTGCCAGCAGCCCGCCGGGACAGCTCACAGATACGCAGTATTTT. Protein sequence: CASSPPGQLTDTQYF.